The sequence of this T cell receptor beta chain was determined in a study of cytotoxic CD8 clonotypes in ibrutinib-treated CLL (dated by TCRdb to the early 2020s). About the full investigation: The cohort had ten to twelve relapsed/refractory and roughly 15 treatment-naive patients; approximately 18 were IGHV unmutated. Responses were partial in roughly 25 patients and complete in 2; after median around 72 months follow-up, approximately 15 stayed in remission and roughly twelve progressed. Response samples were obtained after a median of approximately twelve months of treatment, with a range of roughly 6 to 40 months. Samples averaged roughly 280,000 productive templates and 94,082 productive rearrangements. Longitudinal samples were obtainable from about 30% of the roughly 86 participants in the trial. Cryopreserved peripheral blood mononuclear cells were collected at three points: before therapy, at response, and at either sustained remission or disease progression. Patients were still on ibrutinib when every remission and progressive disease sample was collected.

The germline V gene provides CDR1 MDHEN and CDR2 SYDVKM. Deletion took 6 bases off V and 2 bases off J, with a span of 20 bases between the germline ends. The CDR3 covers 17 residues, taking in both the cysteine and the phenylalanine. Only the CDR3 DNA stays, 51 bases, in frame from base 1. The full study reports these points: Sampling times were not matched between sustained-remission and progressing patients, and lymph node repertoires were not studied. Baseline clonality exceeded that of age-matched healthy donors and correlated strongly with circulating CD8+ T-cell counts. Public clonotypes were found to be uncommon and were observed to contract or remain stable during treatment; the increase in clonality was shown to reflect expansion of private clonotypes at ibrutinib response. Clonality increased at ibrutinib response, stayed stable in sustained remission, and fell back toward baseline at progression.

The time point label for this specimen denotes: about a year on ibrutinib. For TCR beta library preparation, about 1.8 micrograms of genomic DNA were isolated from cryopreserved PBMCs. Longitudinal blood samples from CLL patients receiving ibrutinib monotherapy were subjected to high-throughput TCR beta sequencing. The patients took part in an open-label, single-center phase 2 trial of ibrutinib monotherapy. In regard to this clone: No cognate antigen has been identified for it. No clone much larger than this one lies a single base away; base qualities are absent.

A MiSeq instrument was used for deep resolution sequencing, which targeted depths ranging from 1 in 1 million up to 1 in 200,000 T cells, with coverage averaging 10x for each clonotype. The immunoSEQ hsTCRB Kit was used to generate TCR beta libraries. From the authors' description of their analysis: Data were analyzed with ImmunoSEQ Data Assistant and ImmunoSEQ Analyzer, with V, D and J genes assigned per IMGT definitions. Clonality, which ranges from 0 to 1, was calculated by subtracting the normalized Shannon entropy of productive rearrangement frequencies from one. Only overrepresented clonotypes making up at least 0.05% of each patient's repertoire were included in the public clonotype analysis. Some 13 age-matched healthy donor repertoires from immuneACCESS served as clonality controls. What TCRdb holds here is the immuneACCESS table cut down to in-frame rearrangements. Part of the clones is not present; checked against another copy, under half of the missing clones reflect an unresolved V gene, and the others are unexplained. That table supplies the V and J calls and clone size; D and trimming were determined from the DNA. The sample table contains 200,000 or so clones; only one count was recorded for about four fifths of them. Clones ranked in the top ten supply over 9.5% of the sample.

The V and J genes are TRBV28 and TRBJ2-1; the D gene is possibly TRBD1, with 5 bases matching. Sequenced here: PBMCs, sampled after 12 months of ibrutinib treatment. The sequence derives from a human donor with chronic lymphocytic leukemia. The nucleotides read TGTGCCAGCAGGGAACCCTCGACAGACCCCGCCTACAATGAGCAGTTCTTC. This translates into CASREPSTDPAYNEQFF.